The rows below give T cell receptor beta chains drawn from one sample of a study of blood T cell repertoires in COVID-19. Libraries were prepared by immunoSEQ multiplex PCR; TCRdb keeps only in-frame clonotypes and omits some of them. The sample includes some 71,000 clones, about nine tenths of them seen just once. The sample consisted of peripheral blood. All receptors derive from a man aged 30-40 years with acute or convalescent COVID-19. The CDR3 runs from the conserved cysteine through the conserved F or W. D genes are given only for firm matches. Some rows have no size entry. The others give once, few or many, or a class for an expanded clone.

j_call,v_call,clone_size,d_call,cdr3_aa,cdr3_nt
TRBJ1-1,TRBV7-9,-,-,CASSSELWTEAFF,TGTGCCAGCAGCTCTGAGCTTTGGACTGAAGCTTTCTTT
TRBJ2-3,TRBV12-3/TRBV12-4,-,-,CASSLNADTQYF,TGTGCCAGCAGCCTCAATGCGGATACGCAGTATTTT
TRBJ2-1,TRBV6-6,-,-,CASSYSGNEQFF,TGTGCCAGCAGTTACTCCGGGAATGAGCAGTTCTTC
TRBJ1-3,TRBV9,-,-,CASSALALSGNTIYF,TGTGCCAGCAGCGCCCTGGCTCTCTCTGGAAACACCATATATTTT
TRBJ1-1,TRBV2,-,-,CASSLGGMNTEAFF,TGTGCCAGCAGCCTCGGGGGAATGAACACTGAAGCTTTCTTT
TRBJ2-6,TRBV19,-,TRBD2,CASSISSGGASGANVLTF,TGTGCCAGTAGTATATCTAGCGGGGGGGCCTCTGGGGCCAACGTCCTGACTTTC
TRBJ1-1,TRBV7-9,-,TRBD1,CASSLAYGQDNTEAFF,TGTGCCAGCAGCTTAGCGTACGGACAGGATAACACTGAAGCTTTCTTT
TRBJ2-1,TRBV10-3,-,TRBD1,CAISESPGQTTSSYNEQFF,TGTGCCATCAGTGAGTCCCCGGGACAGACAACATCCTCCTACAATGAGCAGTTCTTC
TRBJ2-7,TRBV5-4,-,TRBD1,CASSQGQGVPDSYEQYF,TGTGCCAGCAGCCAAGGACAGGGGGTACCCGACTCCTACGAGCAGTACTTC
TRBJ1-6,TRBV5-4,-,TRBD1,CASSHRDSNSPLHF,TGTGCCAGCAGCCACCGGGACAGTAATTCACCCCTCCACTTT
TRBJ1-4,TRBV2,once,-,CASSEFFPFEKLFF,TGTGCCAGCAGTGAGTTTTTCCCATTTGAAAAACTGTTTTTT
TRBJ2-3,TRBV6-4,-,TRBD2,CASSSGGATDTQYF,TGTGCCAGCAGTAGCGGGGGGGCCACAGATACGCAGTATTTT
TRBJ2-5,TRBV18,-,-,CASSPKGVIGLQETQYF,TGTGCCAGCTCACCCAAGGGGGTCATTGGGTTACAAGAGACCCAGTACTTC
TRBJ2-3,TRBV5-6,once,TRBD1,CASSSLLWTGSTDTQYF,TGTGCCAGCAGCTCCCTCCTCTGGACAGGGAGCACAGATACGCAGTATTTT
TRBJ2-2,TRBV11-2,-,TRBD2,CASSRLAGNTGELFF,TGTGCCAGCAGCCGACTAGCGGGTAACACCGGGGAGCTGTTTTTT
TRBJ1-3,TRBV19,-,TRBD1,CASSFRTGSGNTIYF,TGTGCCAGTAGTTTCCGGACAGGCTCTGGAAACACCATATATTTT
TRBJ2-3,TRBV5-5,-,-,CASSPRAGYTDTQYF,TGTGCCAGCAGCCCTAGGGCAGGGTACACAGATACGCAGTATTTT
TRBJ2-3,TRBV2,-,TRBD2,CASNQISGGAIADTQYF,TGTGCCAGCAATCAAATTAGCGGGGGGGCAATCGCAGATACGCAGTATTTT
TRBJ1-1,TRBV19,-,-,CASSIGRVLGGSTEAFF,TGTGCCAGTAGTATCGGTCGTGTTTTAGGGGGAAGCACTGAAGCTTTCTTT
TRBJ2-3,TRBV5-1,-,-,CASRENPSSTDTQYF,TGCGCCAGCAGGGAGAACCCTTCATCCACAGATACGCAGTATTTT
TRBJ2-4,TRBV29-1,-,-,CSVEWPGRNIQYF,TGCAGCGTTGAATGGCCAGGAAGGAACATTCAGTACTTC
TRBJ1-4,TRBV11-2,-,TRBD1,CASSSGDRVDEKLFF,TGTGCCAGCAGCTCGGGCGACAGGGTTGATGAAAAACTGTTTTTT
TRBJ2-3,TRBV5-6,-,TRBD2,CASSPLAGGGTDTQYF,TGTGCCAGCAGCCCACTAGCGGGGGGGGGCACAGATACGCAGTATTTT
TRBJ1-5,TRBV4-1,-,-,CASSQGLHQPQHF,TGCGCCAGCAGCCAAGGGCTGCATCAGCCCCAGCATTTT
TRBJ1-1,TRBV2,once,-,CASSGGDVGTEAFF,TGTGCCAGCAGTGGGGGAGACGTTGGCACTGAAGCTTTCTTT
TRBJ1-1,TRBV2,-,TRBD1,CASSEIQGADTEAFF,TGTGCCAGCAGCGAGATCCAGGGGGCTGACACTGAAGCTTTCTTT
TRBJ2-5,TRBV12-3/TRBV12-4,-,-,CASSLQGETQYF,TGTGCCAGCAGTTTACAGGGTGAGACCCAGTACTTC
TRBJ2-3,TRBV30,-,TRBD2,CAWSVPRTSGGYTDTQYF,TGTGCCTGGAGTGTACCTCGAACTAGCGGGGGTTACACAGATACGCAGTATTTT
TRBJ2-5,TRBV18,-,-,CASSRGQGETIKETQYF,TGTGCCAGCTCACGGGGGCAGGGAGAGACCATTAAAGAGACCCAGTACTTC
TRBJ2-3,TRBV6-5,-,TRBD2,CASSYSRGSVSDTQYF,TGTGCCAGCAGTTACTCGCGGGGGTCGGTGTCGGATACGCAGTATTTT
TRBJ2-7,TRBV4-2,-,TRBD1,CASSQDRGSGTGGSYEQYF,TGTGCCAGCAGCCAAGATCGTGGATCTGGGACAGGGGGATCCTACGAGCAGTACTTC
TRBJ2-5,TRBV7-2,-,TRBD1,CASSLYRQGQETQYF,TGTGCCAGCAGCTTATATCGACAGGGGCAAGAGACCCAGTACTTC
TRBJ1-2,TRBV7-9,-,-,CASSLAAEIDYGYTF,TGTGCCAGCAGCTTAGCGGCTGAAATCGACTATGGCTACACCTTC
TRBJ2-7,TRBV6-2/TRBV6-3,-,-,CASTPDRLIYEQYF,TGTGCCAGCACCCCCGACAGGCTAATCTACGAGCAGTACTTC
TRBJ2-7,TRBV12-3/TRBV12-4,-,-,CASRMGSTYEQYF,TGTGCCAGCAGAATGGGCTCCACCTACGAGCAGTACTTC
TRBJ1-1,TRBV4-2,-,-,CASSPGDLGTEAFF,TGTGCCAGCAGCCCCGGCGACCTAGGAACTGAAGCTTTCTTT
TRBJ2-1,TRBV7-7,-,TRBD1,CASSQGTAYNEQFF,TGTGCTAGCAGCCAAGGGACAGCCTACAATGAGCAGTTCTTC
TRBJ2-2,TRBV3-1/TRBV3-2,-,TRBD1,CASGQRQGINTGELFF,TGTGCCAGCGGTCAAAGACAGGGGATCAACACCGGGGAGCTGTTTTTT
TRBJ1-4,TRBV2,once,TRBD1,CASREDRVREKLFF,TGTGCCAGCAGGGAGGACAGGGTACGGGAAAAACTGTTTTTT